Listed below are T cell receptor beta chains from one sample, sequenced in a study of blood T cell repertoires in COVID-19. Method: immunoSEQ multiplex PCR; TCRdb's copy keeps in-frame clones and lacks some. The sample yields 55,000 to 65,000 clones, roughly 84% seen once. The sequenced material came from peripheral blood. Receptors originate from a man aged 80 or over in a cohort sampled during active COVID-19. Each CDR3 is given with its conserved first and last residue. Each record gives: J gene, clone size, D gene, V gene, CDR3 DNA, CDR3 protein. A D gene is named only where the DNA matches it firmly. Size values are once, few and many counts, or a class for expanded clones, and some rows have none.

J: TRBJ2-5; size: .; D: TRBD2; V: TRBV6-6; DNA: TGTGCCAGCAGTCCAAGACTAGCGGGGGCACGACCTGAGACCCAGTACTTC; CDR3: CASSPRLAGARPETQYF
J: TRBJ1-3; size: .; D: TRBD1; V: TRBV7-2; DNA: TGTGCCAGCAGCTTAACCCCCGGACAGGGCTCTGGAAACACCATATATTTT; CDR3: CASSLTPGQGSGNTIYF
J: TRBJ1-3; size: once; D: .; V: TRBV30; DNA: TGTGCCTGGAGTGTAACCGGTGCCTTCTCTGGAAACACCATATATTTT; CDR3: CAWSVTGAFSGNTIYF
J: TRBJ2-3; size: once; D: .; V: TRBV27; DNA: TGTGCCAGCAGTTTACTGCTTAGCGGTGGGGCAGATACGCAGTATTTT; CDR3: CASSLLLSGGADTQYF
J: TRBJ1-2; size: .; D: TRBD1; V: TRBV11-1; DNA: TGTGCCAGCAGCTTAGCGGGACAGGGGGTCGATGGCTACACCTTC; CDR3: CASSLAGQGVDGYTF
J: TRBJ1-3; size: .; D: TRBD1; V: TRBV9; DNA: TGTGCCAGCAGCGTAGAGGACAGGGTGAAAGGAAACACCATATATTTT; CDR3: CASSVEDRVKGNTIYF
J: TRBJ2-2; size: .; D: .; V: TRBV18; DNA: TGTGCCAGCGCACCGGGGCAGGGCGGCACCGGGGAGCTGTTTTTT; CDR3: CASAPGQGGTGELFF
J: TRBJ2-2; size: .; D: TRBD1; V: TRBV5-1; DNA: TGCGCCAGCAGCTGGGGACAGGCGAACACCGGGGAGCTGTTTTTT; CDR3: CASSWGQANTGELFF
J: TRBJ2-3; size: .; D: TRBD1; V: TRBV2; DNA: TGTGCCAGCAGTCCCTTAATGACAGGGCGCACAGATACGCAGTATTTT; CDR3: CASSPLMTGRTDTQYF
J: TRBJ1-1; size: .; D: .; V: TRBV5-1; DNA: TGCGCCAGCAGCTTGGATTCGGGGGGGAACACTGAAGCTTTCTTT; CDR3: CASSLDSGGNTEAFF
J: TRBJ2-1; size: .; D: .; V: TRBV7-2; DNA: TGTGCCAGCAGCTCCAGAGGGGGGGCCGGAAATGAGCAGTTCTTC; CDR3: CASSSRGGAGNEQFF
J: TRBJ2-3; size: .; D: TRBD2; V: TRBV2; DNA: TGTGCCAGCAGGCCGGGACTAGCGGGGGTCACAGATACGCAGTATTTT; CDR3: CASRPGLAGVTDTQYF
J: TRBJ2-3; size: .; D: TRBD1; V: TRBV30; DNA: TGTGCCTGGAGTGTTGGGTTCGGGGGACAGGGGCGAGATACGCAGTATTTT; CDR3: CAWSVGFGGQGRDTQYF
J: TRBJ2-5; size: .; D: TRBD2; V: TRBV6-2/TRBV6-3; DNA: TGTGCCAGCAGTTACACCCGTGAGCGGGGGGACGAAGAGACCCAGTACTTC; CDR3: CASSYTRERGDEETQYF
J: TRBJ1-1; size: .; D: .; V: TRBV6-5; DNA: TGTGCCAGCAGACCGACAGAGAACACTGAAGCTTTCTTT; CDR3: CASRPTENTEAFF
J: TRBJ1-1; size: .; D: .; V: TRBV5-1; DNA: TGCGCCAGCAGCCCCCAAGCGGGCAACACTGAAGCTTTCTTT; CDR3: CASSPQAGNTEAFF
J: TRBJ1-6; size: .; D: TRBD1; V: TRBV10-3; DNA: TGTGCCATCAGCTCGGACAGGCTAAATTCACCCCTCCACTTT; CDR3: CAISSDRLNSPLHF
J: TRBJ2-1; size: .; D: .; V: TRBV4-1; DNA: TGCGCCAGCAGCCACCCCATGGGGGGGCAGGTTGAGCAGTTCTTC; CDR3: CASSHPMGGQVEQFF
J: TRBJ2-5; size: .; D: TRBD2; V: TRBV6-2/TRBV6-3; DNA: TGTGCCAGCAGTTACCCTGGGAGCGGGGTGGCACAAGAGACCCAGTACTTC; CDR3: CASSYPGSGVAQETQYF
J: TRBJ2-7; size: .; D: .; V: TRBV19; DNA: TGTGCCAGTAGTATTCTCGGGCAGGGGATCAACGAGCAGTACTTC; CDR3: CASSILGQGINEQYF
J: TRBJ1-1; size: .; D: .; V: TRBV7-2; DNA: TGTGCCAGCAGCAATGGACACGCGAACACTGAAGCTTTCTTT; CDR3: CASSNGHANTEAFF
J: TRBJ1-5; size: .; D: TRBD1; V: TRBV11-2; DNA: TGTGCCAGCAGCTTAGATGGGACAGGCCAGCCCCAGCATTTT; CDR3: CASSLDGTGQPQHF
J: TRBJ1-6; size: .; D: TRBD1; V: TRBV15; DNA: TGTGCCACCAGCGGGATGGACAGGGGCAATTCACCCCTCCACTTT; CDR3: CATSGMDRGNSPLHF
J: TRBJ2-3; size: .; D: TRBD2; V: TRBV10-3; DNA: TGTGCCACTGGGACTAGCGGGGGCACAGATACGCAGTATTTT; CDR3: CATGTSGGTDTQYF
J: TRBJ2-7; size: few; D: TRBD1; V: TRBV6-2/TRBV6-3; DNA: TGTGCCAGCAGCCAGACAGGGGTAAGCTCCTACGAGCAGTACTTC; CDR3: CASSQTGVSSYEQYF
J: TRBJ2-2; size: .; D: .; V: TRBV20-1; DNA: TGCAGTGCTAGTTCGGCGGGGGCGACCGGGGAGCTGTTTTTT; CDR3: CSASSAGATGELFF
J: TRBJ2-4; size: .; D: TRBD1; V: TRBV5-6; DNA: TGTGCCAGCAGCTTGGGGACAGGGGGGAAAAACATTCAGTACTTC; CDR3: CASSLGTGGKNIQYF
J: TRBJ2-7; size: .; D: .; V: TRBV19; DNA: TGTGCCAGTGGTTCGGGCAGGGAAGTCCACGAGCAGTACTTC; CDR3: CASGSGREVHEQYF
J: TRBJ2-1; size: .; D: .; V: TRBV24-1; DNA: TGTGCCACCAGTGACTCCTCCACTAGTTTGGTGACCAATGAGCAGTTCTTC; CDR3: CATSDSSTSLVTNEQFF
J: TRBJ2-5; size: .; D: TRBD1; V: TRBV6-2/TRBV6-3; DNA: TGTGCCAGCAGTTACTCGGCAGGGGGCGCGGAGACCCAGTACTTC; CDR3: CASSYSAGGAETQYF
J: TRBJ2-3; size: .; D: TRBD1; V: TRBV27; DNA: TGTGCCAGCAGCCCACGACAGGGGATTTGGGATACGCAGTATTTT; CDR3: CASSPRQGIWDTQYF
J: TRBJ2-1; size: .; D: TRBD1; V: TRBV7-6; DNA: TGTGCCAGCGCACTCGACGGACAGGGGTACAATGAGCAGTTCTTC; CDR3: CASALDGQGYNEQFF
J: TRBJ2-2; size: .; D: TRBD1; V: TRBV5-4; DNA: TGTGCCAGCAGCTTTGGGACAGGGGGCATCGGGGAGCTGTTTTTT; CDR3: CASSFGTGGIGELFF
J: TRBJ2-1; size: .; D: .; V: TRBV30; DNA: TGTGCCTGGGAAGGGGGTAAGGGCTACAATGAGCAGTTCTTC; CDR3: CAWEGGKGYNEQFF
J: TRBJ1-1; size: .; D: TRBD1; V: TRBV6-2/TRBV6-3; DNA: TGTGCCAGCAGTCTTACGGACAGGGAACGAGCTTTCTTT; CDR3: CASSLTDRERAFF
J: TRBJ1-4; size: .; D: TRBD1; V: TRBV28; DNA: TGTGCCAGCAGACAAAGTCCGGGACAGGGCGATAATGAAAAACTGTTTTTT; CDR3: CASRQSPGQGDNEKLFF
J: TRBJ2-3; size: .; D: TRBD2; V: TRBV9; DNA: TGTGCCAGCAGCGTAGGAGCGGGAATGTTTCCAGATACGCAGTATTTT; CDR3: CASSVGAGMFPDTQYF
J: TRBJ2-5; size: .; D: .; V: TRBV2; DNA: TGTGCCAGCAGTGGGCCGGGAGTGCAAGAGACCCAGTACTTC; CDR3: CASSGPGVQETQYF
J: TRBJ1-1; size: .; D: .; V: TRBV30; DNA: TGTGCCTGGAGTGGACAGTTGAACACTGAAGCTTTCTTT; CDR3: CAWSGQLNTEAFF
J: TRBJ1-2; size: .; D: TRBD1; V: TRBV19; DNA: TGTGCCAGTTCCCTCCCCGGGACAGGGGAACGGGGCTACACCTTC; CDR3: CASSLPGTGERGYTF
J: TRBJ1-6; size: .; D: .; V: TRBV18; DNA: TGTGCCAGCTTCCCGGGAGGGGATGGGAATTCACCCCTCCACTTT; CDR3: CASFPGGDGNSPLHF
J: TRBJ1-4; size: .; D: .; V: TRBV29-1; DNA: TGCAGCGCCGTTGGGGGGGGTAATGAAAAACTGTTTTTT; CDR3: CSAVGGGNEKLFF
J: TRBJ2-7; size: .; D: TRBD1; V: TRBV5-4; DNA: TGTGCCAGCAGCATCACAGGGGCCTACGAGCAGTACTTC; CDR3: CASSITGAYEQYF
J: TRBJ2-1; size: .; D: .; V: TRBV6-5; DNA: TGTGCCAGCAGTTACTCATCACAGAACAATGAGCAGTTCTTC; CDR3: CASSYSSQNNEQFF
J: TRBJ2-3; size: .; D: .; V: TRBV21-1; DNA: TGTGCCAGCAGCCCCCAAGATACGCAGTATTTT; CDR3: CASSPQDTQYF
J: TRBJ1-1; size: .; D: .; V: TRBV7-9; DNA: TGTGCCAGCAGCTGGGCCCAGAACACTGAAGCTTTCTTT; CDR3: CASSWAQNTEAFF
J: TRBJ2-1; size: .; D: TRBD2; V: TRBV2; DNA: TGTGCCAGCAGTGTCGGGAGGGCCAATGAGCAGTTCTTC; CDR3: CASSVGRANEQFF
J: TRBJ2-2; size: medium-sized; D: .; V: TRBV15; DNA: TGTGCCACCAGGACGGGGAGCACCGGGGAGCTGTTTTTT; CDR3: CATRTGSTGELFF
J: TRBJ2-7; size: .; D: .; V: TRBV6-5; DNA: TGTGCCAGCAGTCCAGGTACAGGGAACTACGAGCAGTACTTC; CDR3: CASSPGTGNYEQYF
J: TRBJ2-2; size: few; D: .; V: TRBV5-1; DNA: TGCGCCAGCAGCTTGTCGAGGAACACCGGGGAGCTGTTTTTT; CDR3: CASSLSRNTGELFF